The clone carrying this T cell receptor beta chain was observed a handful of times. Its antigen is currently unknown. The sample comes from a study of identical twins. Notes on the study in general: Fewer insertions characterized abundant cord blood beta clonotypes, whereas memory repertoires showed none.

The cDNA had a unique molecular identifier and a template-switch universal primer site. In TCRdb, the 5' RACE reads were re-called with MiXCR into one record per CDR3 protein. This sample has some 730,000 distinct CDR3 sequences, with roughly 20% found just once. Between the trimmed V and J ends, which lost 7 bases and 2 bases, there was a span of 10 bases. The germline V gene encodes CDR1 SGHNT and CDR2 YENEEA. The CDR3 contains 13 residues. These records were also assigned to another study, of T cells expressing NK-cell markers. This second study says: Roughly 1.0-7.0% of CD8+ T cells in about 6 donors belonged to dominant NKG2C+ clonotypes.

The chain has TRBV11-3 and TRBJ2-3, with unresolved D. The specimen was PBMCs. The sequence was collected from a woman aged 18-29 years in good health. DNA for the CDR3: TGTGCCAGCAAATGGCTAAACACAGATACGCAGTATTTT. It translates to CASKWLNTDTQYF. The complete variable domain, with remaining parts taken from reference TRBV11-3 and TRBJ2-3, reads EAGVVQSPRYKIIEKKQPVAFWCNPISGHNTLYWYLQNLGQGPELLIRYENEEAVDDSQLPKDRFSAERLKGVDSTLKIQPAELGDSAVYLCASKWLNTDTQYFGPGTRLTVL.